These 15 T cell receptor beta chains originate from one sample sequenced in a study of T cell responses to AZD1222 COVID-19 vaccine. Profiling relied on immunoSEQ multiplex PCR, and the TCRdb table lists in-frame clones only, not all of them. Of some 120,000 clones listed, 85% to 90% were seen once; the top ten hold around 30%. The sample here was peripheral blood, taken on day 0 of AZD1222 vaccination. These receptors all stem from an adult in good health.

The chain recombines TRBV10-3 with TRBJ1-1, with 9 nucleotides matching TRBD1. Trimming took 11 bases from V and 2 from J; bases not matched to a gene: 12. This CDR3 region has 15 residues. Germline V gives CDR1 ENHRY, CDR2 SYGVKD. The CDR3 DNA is TGTGCCGTCGCGGGCGGGGGACAGGGAAACACTGAAGCTTTCTTT. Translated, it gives CAVAGGGQGNTEAFF.

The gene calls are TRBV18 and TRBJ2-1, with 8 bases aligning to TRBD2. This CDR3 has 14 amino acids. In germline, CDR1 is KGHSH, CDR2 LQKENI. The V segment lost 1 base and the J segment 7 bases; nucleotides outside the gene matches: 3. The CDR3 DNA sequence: TGTGCCAGCTCACCACAGACTAGCGATAATGAGCAGTTCTTC. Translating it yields CASSPQTSDNEQFF.

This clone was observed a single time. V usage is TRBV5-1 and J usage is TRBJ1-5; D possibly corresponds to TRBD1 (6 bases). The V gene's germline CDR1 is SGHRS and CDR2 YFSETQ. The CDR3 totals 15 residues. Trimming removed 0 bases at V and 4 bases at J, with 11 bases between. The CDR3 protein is CASSLGWGANQPQHF. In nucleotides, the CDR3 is TGCGCCAGCAGCTTGGGGTGGGGGGCAAATCAGCCCCAGCATTTT.

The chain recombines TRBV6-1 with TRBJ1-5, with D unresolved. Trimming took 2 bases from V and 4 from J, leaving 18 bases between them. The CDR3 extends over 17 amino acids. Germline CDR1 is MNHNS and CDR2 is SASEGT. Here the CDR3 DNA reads TGTGCCAGCAGTGAAAGGGTACAGCTCCCAATTAATCAGCCCCAGCATTTT. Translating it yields CASSERVQLPINQPQHF.

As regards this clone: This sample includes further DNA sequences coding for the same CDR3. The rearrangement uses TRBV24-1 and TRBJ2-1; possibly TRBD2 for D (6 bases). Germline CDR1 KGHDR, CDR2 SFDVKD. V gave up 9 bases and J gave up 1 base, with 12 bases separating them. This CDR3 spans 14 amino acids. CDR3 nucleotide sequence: TGTGCCACCTCGAGGAGCGGGTCCTACAATGAGCAGTTCTTC. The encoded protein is CATSRSGSYNEQFF.

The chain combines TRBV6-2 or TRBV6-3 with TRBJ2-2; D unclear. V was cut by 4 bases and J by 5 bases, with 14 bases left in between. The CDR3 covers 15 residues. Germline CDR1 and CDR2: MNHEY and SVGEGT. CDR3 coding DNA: TGTGCCAGCAGTTCCCAAGGTTTGGTTACCGGGGAGCTGTTTTTT. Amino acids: CASSSQGLVTGELFF.

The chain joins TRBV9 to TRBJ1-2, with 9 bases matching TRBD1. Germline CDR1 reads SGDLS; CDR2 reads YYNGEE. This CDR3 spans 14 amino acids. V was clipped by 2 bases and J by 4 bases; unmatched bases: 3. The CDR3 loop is CASSVGTGLYGYTF. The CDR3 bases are TGTGCCAGCAGCGTCGGGACAGGGCTCTATGGCTACACCTTC.

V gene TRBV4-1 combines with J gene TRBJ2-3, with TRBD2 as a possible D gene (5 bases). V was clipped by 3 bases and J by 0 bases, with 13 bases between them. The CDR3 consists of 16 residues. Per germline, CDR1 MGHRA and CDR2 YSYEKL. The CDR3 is CASSHDYTTSTDTQYF. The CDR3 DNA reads TGCGCCAGCAGCCACGACTATACAACTAGCACAGATACGCAGTATTTT.

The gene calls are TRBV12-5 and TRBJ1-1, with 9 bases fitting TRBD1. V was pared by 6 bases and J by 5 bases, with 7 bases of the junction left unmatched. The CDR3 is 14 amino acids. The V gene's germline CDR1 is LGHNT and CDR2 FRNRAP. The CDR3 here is CASGYGTGRTEAFF. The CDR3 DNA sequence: TGTGCTAGTGGGTACGGGACAGGGAGGACTGAAGCTTTCTTT.

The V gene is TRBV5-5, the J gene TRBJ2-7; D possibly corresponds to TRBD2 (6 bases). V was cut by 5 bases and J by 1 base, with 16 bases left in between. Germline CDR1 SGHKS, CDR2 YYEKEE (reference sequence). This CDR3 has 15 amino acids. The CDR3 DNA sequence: TGTGCCAGCAGATCGGGACTCCTATCTTCCTACGAGCAGTACTTC. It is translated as CASRSGLLSSYEQYF. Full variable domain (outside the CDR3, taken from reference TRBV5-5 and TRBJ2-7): DAGVTQSPTHLIKTRGQQVTLRCSPISGHKSVSWYQQVLGQGPQFIFQYYEKEERGRGNFPDRFSARQFPNYSSELNVNALLLGDSALYLCASRSGLLSSYEQYFGPGTRLTVT.

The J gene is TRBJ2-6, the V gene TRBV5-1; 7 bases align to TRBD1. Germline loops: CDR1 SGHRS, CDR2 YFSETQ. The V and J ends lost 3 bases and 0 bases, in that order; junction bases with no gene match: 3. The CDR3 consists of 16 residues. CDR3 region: CASSYAGGSGANVLTF. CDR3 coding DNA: TGCGCCAGCAGCTACGCAGGGGGCTCTGGGGCCAACGTCCTGACTTTC.

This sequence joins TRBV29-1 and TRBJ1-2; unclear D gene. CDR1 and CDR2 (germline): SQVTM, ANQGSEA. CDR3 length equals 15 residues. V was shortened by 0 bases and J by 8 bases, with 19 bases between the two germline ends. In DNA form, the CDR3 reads TGCAGCGTTGAAGAGACTCCACCTCAAGGTTGGGGCTACACCTTC. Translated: CSVEETPPQGWGYTF.

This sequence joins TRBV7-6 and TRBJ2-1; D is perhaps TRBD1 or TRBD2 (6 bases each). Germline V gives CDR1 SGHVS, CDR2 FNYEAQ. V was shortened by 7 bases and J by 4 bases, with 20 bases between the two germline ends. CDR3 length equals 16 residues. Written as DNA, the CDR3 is TGTGCCAGCACCCTCATCTCGGGGGCCTCTTACAATGAGCAGTTCTTC. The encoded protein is CASTLISGASYNEQFF.

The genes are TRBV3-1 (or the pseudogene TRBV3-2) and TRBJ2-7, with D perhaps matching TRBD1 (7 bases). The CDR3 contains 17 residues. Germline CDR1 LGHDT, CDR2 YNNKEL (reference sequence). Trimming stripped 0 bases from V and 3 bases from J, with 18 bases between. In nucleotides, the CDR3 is TGTGCCAGCAGCCAAGATAGGAGGGGGACAGATCGCTACGAGCAGTACTTC. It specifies CASSQDRRGTDRYEQYF.

The CDR3 DNA sequence: TGTGCCAGCAGCCCATCGGGCACTGAAGCTTTCTTT. Protein: CASSPSGTEAFF. The chain recombines TRBV12-3 or TRBV12-4 with TRBJ1-1; D is undetermined. Trimming cost V 6 bases and J 4 bases, with 9 bases left between them. The CDR3 contains 12 residues.